This T cell receptor (beta chain) originates from a study of T cell repertoires and Cas9 in healthy adults. Background on the study: SpCas9-reactive CD4 and CD8 T cells were characterized for potency, cytotoxicity and lineage.

Only in-frame clones appear in the TCRdb table, and some are missing; sequencing was by immunoSEQ multiplex PCR. The sample shows fewer than 25,000 clones, about 90% of them seen only once. The CDR3 loop spans 13 amino acids. In germline, CDR1 is LNHDA, CDR2 SQIVND (reference sequence). The V end lost 1 base, the J end lost 5 bases, and 7 bases lay between the germline ends. Sequencing was carried out using CD4+ effector T cells (CD127+, CD25-, CD137-, CD154-) from PBMCs; culture status not recorded. This chain uses TRBV19 with TRBJ2-3, with D possibly TRBD2 on 5 matching bases. The TCR originated in a human donor in good health. CDR3 loop: CASSIAAGDTQYF. In DNA form, the CDR3 reads TGTGCCAGTAGTATAGCGGCGGGAGATACGCAGTATTTT.